The sample holds many counts of the clone carrying this T cell receptor (beta chain). Its specificity is unknown. This specimen belongs to a study of spatial heterogeneity in lung cancer. Regarding the study as a whole: Blood contained ubiquitous expanded tumor TCRs more at resection than at follow-up.

Each TCR cDNA molecule bore a unique molecular identifier. MiXCR, run by TCRdb on the 5' RACE reads, gives a single entry per CDR3 protein. The sample has around 60,000 distinct CDR3 sequences; 7% to 10% are singletons. Sample time point: sample taken at primary tumor resection. Material for sequencing was whole RNA from tumor, nontumor lung or frozen PBMC, left unsorted. The receptor was derived from a female donor with early-stage non-small cell lung cancer. Specimen: PBMCs, collected at surgery.

CDR3 sequence reads: CASSLSIREGDHNEQFF. CDR3 in DNA: TGTGCCAGCAGCTTGTCCATCCGGGAGGGGGATCACAATGAGCAGTTCTTC. The rearrangement joins TRBV5-8 to TRBJ2-1; 8 nucleotides line up with TRBD2. This CDR3 is 17 amino acids long. Germline trimming cut 1 base from V and 5 bases from J; bases unmatched to any gene: 11. From germline, CDR1 is SGHTS and CDR2 YDEGEE.